This T cell receptor (beta chain) was identified during a study of graft-versus-host responses after intestinal transplantation. About the study: Grafts that recipients had were multivisceral, liver-intestinal, or isolated intestinal transplants. The study gave all recipients anti-thymocyte globulin induction, then tacrolimus and steroids for approximately 3 years. Findings of the study overall: Researchers found peak circulating GvH clone levels linked to early post-transplant HvG declines. Subjects displaying graft-donor T cell macrochimerism possessed elevated graft-versus-host to host-versus-graft clonal ratios inside allografts.

Using immunoSEQ multiplex PCR, the repertoire was profiled, and TCRdb retains in-frame clones only, with some absent. The sample records about 20,000 clones, roughly four fifths being singletons. Lymphocytes (intraepithelial and lamina propria) were released by processing the graft tissue. With respect to this clone: The antigen is undetermined.

V dropped 6 bases and J dropped 0; count of bases not matched to a gene: 6. Germline assignment: CDR1 MDHEN and CDR2 SYDVKM. This CDR3 has 16 amino acids. The clonotype originates from a human patient who received an intestinal transplant, so some T cells may come from the graft donor. V and J are TRBV28 and TRBJ1-3, with 9 positions matching TRBD1. This sample comprised ileum tissue, obtained 12 days after intestinal transplant. Written as DNA, the CDR3 is TGTGCCAGCAGGTCCGGGACAGGGTTCTCTGGAAACACCATATATTTT. This encodes CASRSGTGFSGNTIYF. The variable domain in full, with the rest retrieved from reference TRBV28 and TRBJ1-3, is DVKVTQSSRYLVKRTGEKVFLECVQDMDHENMFWYRQDPGLGLRLIYFSYDVKMKEKGDIPEGYSVSREKKERFSLILESASTNQTSMYLCASRSGTGFSGNTIYFGEGSWLTVV.